The clone carrying this T cell receptor (beta chain) was counted ten times or more. Its antigen is as yet unknown. CDR1 and CDR2 from the germline V gene are SGHTS and YDEGEE. V lost 3 bases, J lost 5 bases, and 17 bases lay in between. The CDR3 loop spans 16 amino acids. Time point given: newly diagnosed GD, antithyroid drugs for less than 3 months. After RNA was extracted from PBMCs, the TCR library was made from it. Sequencing libraries for TCR beta were prepared with iRepertoire HTBI primers and Arm-PCR of CDR3 regions. MiXCR was run by TCRdb on the multiplex PCR reads, yielding one entry per CDR3 protein. The sample yields hundreds of thousands of distinct CDR3 sequences, around 15% seen once. The data derive from a study of regulatory T cells in long-lasting Graves disease. Study at large: Graves' patients with a new diagnosis had received antithyroid drugs under 3 months.

Study-wide results and limits: Persistent Graves' patients showed a TCR diversity that was lower than that of newly diagnosed ones.

This sample was shared with a second study, whose subject was T cells in Graves' hyperthyroidism and ophthalmopathy.

The sequence was collected from a man in his forties with Graves disease. The chain has TRBV5-8 and TRBJ1-4; a weak D match, TRBD1 (6 bases). Sequences were derived from peripheral blood mononuclear cells (PBMCs), sampled at new diagnosis, from a patient treated with antithyroid drugs. For the CDR3, the DNA is TGTGCCAGCAGCTGGCGGAACGGGGGCATGAATGAAAAACTGTTTTTT. Translated: CASSWRNGGMNEKLFF.